This is a list of T cell receptor beta chains from one sample in a study of T-cell reconstitution after alpha-beta-depleted transplantation in children. TCRdb recomputed calls from the PCR reads with MiXCR, one row per CDR3 protein. The sample consists of approximately 430,000 distinct CDR3 sequences, about 17% of them appearing once. Sequenced material: PBMCs, mostly from graft donor cells, taken 360 days after TCRalphabeta/CD19-depleted stem cell transplant. The receptor set was obtained from a boy in the first two years of life who had a stem cell transplant for Wiskott-Aldrich syndrome, so the T cells may come from the graft donor. Both conserved end residues are part of each CDR3. The D gene is left open where the match is weak. Clone size, where shown, is once, few, many, or a class for clones that have expanded.

v_gene: TRBV29-1
abundance: .
j_gene: TRBJ2-7
d_gene: .
CDR3nt: TGCATCGTGGAACAGGGATCCTACGAGCAGTACTTC
CDR3aa: CIVEQGSYEQYF

v_gene: TRBV20-1
abundance: few
j_gene: TRBJ2-3
d_gene: TRBD2
CDR3nt: TGCAGTGCTCCTACTAGCGGGAGATCGGGGGGCACAGATACGCAGTATTTT
CDR3aa: CSAPTSGRSGGTDTQYF

v_gene: TRBV2
abundance: .
j_gene: TRBJ2-7
d_gene: .
CDR3nt: TGTGCCAGCAAGGTGGGGGCCCCAAACTACGAGCAGTACTTC
CDR3aa: CASKVGAPNYEQYF

v_gene: TRBV14
abundance: .
j_gene: TRBJ2-3
d_gene: .
CDR3nt: TGTGCCAGCAGCCAAGTTCCTACTAGCACAGATACGCAGTATTTT
CDR3aa: CASSQVPTSTDTQYF

v_gene: TRBV20-1
abundance: .
j_gene: TRBJ2-5
d_gene: .
CDR3nt: TGCAGTGCTAGTCACATAGGGGAGACCCAGTACTTC
CDR3aa: CSASHIGETQYF

v_gene: TRBV25-1
abundance: many
j_gene: TRBJ1-1
d_gene: TRBD1
CDR3nt: TGTGCCAGCAGTGTACAGGGGAGGGACACTGAAGCTTTCTTT
CDR3aa: CASSVQGRDTEAFF

v_gene: TRBV24-1
abundance: few
j_gene: TRBJ2-1
d_gene: TRBD2
CDR3nt: TGTGCCACCAGTGACCCCCCAGCTAGCGGGAATTCAAATGAGCAGTTCTTC
CDR3aa: CATSDPPASGNSNEQFF

v_gene: TRBV7-2
abundance: few
j_gene: TRBJ2-7
d_gene: .
CDR3nt: TGTGCCAGCAGACCAAACGGTCTCACCTACGAGCAGTACTTC
CDR3aa: CASRPNGLTYEQYF

v_gene: TRBV19
abundance: .
j_gene: TRBJ2-1
d_gene: TRBD2
CDR3nt: TGTGCCAGTAGTATAGGGGTTTGGCTAGCGGGAACTAATGAGCAGTTCTTC
CDR3aa: CASSIGVWLAGTNEQFF

v_gene: TRBV12-3/TRBV12-4
abundance: many
j_gene: TRBJ2-4
d_gene: .
CDR3nt: TGTGCCAGCAGTTTTTGGGGGTTAGCCAAAAACATTCAGTACTTC
CDR3aa: CASSFWGLAKNIQYF

v_gene: TRBV5-1
abundance: .
j_gene: TRBJ2-5
d_gene: TRBD2
CDR3nt: TGCGCCAGCAGCTTGATAGCGGGGGGACAAGAGACCCAGTACTTC
CDR3aa: CASSLIAGGQETQYF

v_gene: TRBV28
abundance: .
j_gene: TRBJ2-5
d_gene: .
CDR3nt: TGTGCCAGCAGGGCACAGGGTCAAGAGACCCAGTACTTC
CDR3aa: CASRAQGQETQYF

v_gene: TRBV12-3/TRBV12-4
abundance: few
j_gene: TRBJ1-5
d_gene: TRBD1
CDR3nt: TGTGCCAGCAGCCCTACACCAAAAACAGGGGGCAATCAGCCCCAGCATTTT
CDR3aa: CASSPTPKTGGNQPQHF

v_gene: TRBV4-2
abundance: .
j_gene: TRBJ2-1
d_gene: .
CDR3nt: TGTGCCAGCAGCCTTCTAGTGACCAATGAGCAGTTCTTC
CDR3aa: CASSLLVTNEQFF

v_gene: TRBV24-1
abundance: few
j_gene: TRBJ1-5
d_gene: TRBD1
CDR3nt: TGTGCCACCAGTGATTCGACAGGGAGTTGGTACAATCAGCCCCAGCATTTT
CDR3aa: CATSDSTGSWYNQPQHF

v_gene: TRBV12-3/TRBV12-4
abundance: .
j_gene: TRBJ1-5
d_gene: .
CDR3nt: TGTGCCAGCAGTTTCCAGGGTTTGGGCAATCAGCCCCAGCATTTT
CDR3aa: CASSFQGLGNQPQHF

v_gene: TRBV20-1
abundance: .
j_gene: TRBJ1-1
d_gene: .
CDR3nt: TGCAGTGCCCCGCCGAGTAACACTGAAGCTTTCTTT
CDR3aa: CSAPPSNTEAFF

v_gene: TRBV20-1
abundance: few
j_gene: TRBJ2-5
d_gene: .
CDR3nt: TGCAGTGCTCCCCGCGGGCTACAAAGGGAGACCCAGTACTTC
CDR3aa: CSAPRGLQRETQYF

v_gene: TRBV5-5
abundance: .
j_gene: TRBJ2-1
d_gene: TRBD2
CDR3nt: TGTGCCAGCAGCCCGCCTAAGCGGGAGCCCCCCTCTGGGAAGCAGTTCTTC
CDR3aa: CASSPPKREPPSGKQFF

v_gene: TRBV6-7
abundance: .
j_gene: TRBJ2-1
d_gene: TRBD2
CDR3nt: TGTGCCAGCAGTTGCGGACTAGCGGGTCCTTACAATGAGCAGTTCTTC
CDR3aa: CASSCGLAGPYNEQFF

v_gene: TRBV6-5
abundance: .
j_gene: TRBJ2-7
d_gene: TRBD2
CDR3nt: TGTGCCAGCAGTTACGGTAGCGGGAATTCCGAGCAGTACTTC
CDR3aa: CASSYGSGNSEQYF

v_gene: TRBV30
abundance: .
j_gene: TRBJ1-1
d_gene: .
CDR3nt: TGTGCCTGGAGTGTTCGGGCAGGGGACACTGAAGCTTTCTTT
CDR3aa: CAWSVRAGDTEAFF

v_gene: TRBV5-1
abundance: .
j_gene: TRBJ2-7
d_gene: .
CDR3nt: TGCGCCAGCAGCTTGACCCCGACAGTCTACGAGCAGTACTTC
CDR3aa: CASSLTPTVYEQYF

v_gene: TRBV4-1
abundance: few
j_gene: TRBJ2-5
d_gene: TRBD2
CDR3nt: TGCGCCAGCAGCCAAGATTTCAGGGCGGCGGGGGGTGAGACCCAGTACTTC
CDR3aa: CASSQDFRAAGGETQYF

v_gene: TRBV12-3/TRBV12-4
abundance: .
j_gene: TRBJ2-1
d_gene: TRBD2
CDR3nt: TGTGCCAGCAGTTTCAAACTGGCGGGAGAGGATAATGAGCAGTTCTTC
CDR3aa: CASSFKLAGEDNEQFF

v_gene: TRBV4-1
abundance: .
j_gene: TRBJ2-7
d_gene: .
CDR3nt: TGCGCCAGCAGCCAAGACTTTCCGGACTACTACGAGCAGTACTTC
CDR3aa: CASSQDFPDYYEQYF

v_gene: TRBV6-5
abundance: few
j_gene: TRBJ2-7
d_gene: .
CDR3nt: TGTGCCAGCAGTTACGACGGCCCGAGCTCCTACGAGCAGTACTTC
CDR3aa: CASSYDGPSSYEQYF

v_gene: TRBV10-3
abundance: few
j_gene: TRBJ2-7
d_gene: .
CDR3nt: TGTGCCATCAGTGAGGAGGCCGGTCGGAGCTCCTACGAGCAGTACTTC
CDR3aa: CAISEEAGRSSYEQYF

v_gene: TRBV24-1
abundance: few
j_gene: TRBJ2-2
d_gene: .
CDR3nt: TGTGCCACCAGTGATTTGTTCGGGGAGCTGTTTTTT
CDR3aa: CATSDLFGELFF

v_gene: TRBV29-1
abundance: .
j_gene: TRBJ2-1
d_gene: .
CDR3nt: TGCAGCGTTGAATCTTGGGGCTCCCCTTACAATGAGCAGTTCTTC
CDR3aa: CSVESWGSPYNEQFF

v_gene: TRBV20-1
abundance: few
j_gene: TRBJ1-3
d_gene: .
CDR3nt: TGCAGTGCTAGGATTTCTCGGAACACCATATATTTT
CDR3aa: CSARISRNTIYF

v_gene: TRBV4-1
abundance: few
j_gene: TRBJ1-2
d_gene: .
CDR3nt: TGCGCCAGCAGCCAAGTTAGAAAGGATGGCTACACCTTC
CDR3aa: CASSQVRKDGYTF

v_gene: TRBV12-3/TRBV12-4
abundance: many
j_gene: TRBJ1-5
d_gene: .
CDR3nt: TGTGCCAGCAGTTTGGGCAATCAGCCCCAGCATTTT
CDR3aa: CASSLGNQPQHF

v_gene: TRBV24-1
abundance: few
j_gene: TRBJ2-2
d_gene: .
CDR3nt: TGTGCCACCAGTGATTTGCGGGACACCGGGGAGCTGTTTTTT
CDR3aa: CATSDLRDTGELFF

v_gene: TRBV12-3/TRBV12-4
abundance: .
j_gene: TRBJ2-7
d_gene: TRBD2
CDR3nt: TGTGCCAGCAGTTCGCAAGGCGGGAGCTCCTACGAGCAGTACTTC
CDR3aa: CASSSQGGSSYEQYF